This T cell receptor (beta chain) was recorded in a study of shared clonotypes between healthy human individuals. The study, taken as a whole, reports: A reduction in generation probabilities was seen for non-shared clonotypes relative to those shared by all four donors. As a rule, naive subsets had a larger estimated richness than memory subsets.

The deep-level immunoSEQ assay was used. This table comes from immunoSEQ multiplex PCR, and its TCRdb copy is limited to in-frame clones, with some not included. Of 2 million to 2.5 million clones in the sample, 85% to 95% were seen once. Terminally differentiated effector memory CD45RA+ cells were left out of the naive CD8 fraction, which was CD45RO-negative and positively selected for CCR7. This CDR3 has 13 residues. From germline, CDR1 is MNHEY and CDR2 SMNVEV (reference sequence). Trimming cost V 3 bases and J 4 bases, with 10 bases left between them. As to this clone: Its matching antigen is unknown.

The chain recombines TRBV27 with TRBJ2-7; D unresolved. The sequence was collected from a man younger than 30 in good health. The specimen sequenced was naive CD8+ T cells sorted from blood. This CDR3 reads CASSFSPGYEQYF. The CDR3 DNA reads TGTGCCAGCAGTTTTTCCCCGGGTTACGAGCAGTACTTC.